This TCR beta chain emerged from a study of CD8 T cells in ankylosing spondylitis. This CDR3 has 12 amino acids. Looked up from germline, CDR1 is SQVTM and CDR2 is ANQGSEA. The V end was cut by 8 bases, the J end by 6 bases, with 16 bases between. This clonotype has more than one count but fewer than ten. Antigen specificity is unknown. TCRdb reprocessed the 5' RACE reads with MiXCR, giving one entry per CDR3 protein. Among 310,000 or so distinct CDR3 sequences listed, around 18% were seen once. Findings of the study overall: In ankylosing spondylitis patients, matched synovial fluid reportedly showed significant enrichment of disease-linked clones.

The genes are TRBV29-1 and TRBJ1-2, with TRBD1 as a possible D gene (6 bases). Sequences were obtained from blood, either unsorted or a sorted T cell fraction (not recorded which). The clonotype comes from a male donor with ankylosing spondylitis or in good health (not recorded which). As DNA, the CDR3 is TGCAGCCTTTGGGGGGGCGTCGATGGCTACACCTTC. This translates into CSLWGGVDGYTF.